This T cell receptor beta chain comes out of a study of blood T cell repertoires in COVID-19. Study overall: COVID-19 samples, acute and convalescent, were from the United States, Italy and Spain. In each case, the material was cDNA or gDNA derived from T cells, B-cell-depleted T cells, or PBMCs.

In the source study's methods: Cell counts per sample came from amplifying reference gene primers. TCRdb's table, derived via immunoSEQ multiplex PCR, lists solely in-frame clones and lacks some. That table is the source of V, J and clone size, and D and trimming were worked out from the DNA. The profile shows over 15,000 clones, 89% of them singletons. This CDR3 region has 14 residues. The V gene lost 0 bases and the J gene lost 2 bases, with 7 bases spanning the gap. Germline loops: CDR1 KGHSY, CDR2 FQNENV. The receptor comes from a human donor in a cohort sampled during active COVID-19. The sequenced sample was peripheral blood. The chain links TRBV16 to TRBJ1-2; no reliable D call. CDR3 sequence: CASSQSWQNYGYTF. The DNA for the CDR3 is TGTGCCAGCAGCCAATCCTGGCAAAACTATGGCTACACCTTC.